This TCR beta chain is from a study of response to subunit inactivated influenza vaccine. Points from the study as a whole: That few new T cells are recruited by each seasonal influenza vaccination was the authors' suggestion.

This clonotype was seen ten or more times. Its antigen is as yet unknown. Germline-derived CDR1 and CDR2 are SGHRS and YFSETQ. This CDR3 spans 16 amino acids. The V end lost 0 bases, the J end lost 7 bases, and 17 bases lay between the germline ends. TCRdb reanalysed the RT-PCR reads using MiXCR and keeps one entry per CDR3 protein. The sample includes 450,000 to 600,000 distinct CDR3 sequences, around 7.7% of them seen just once. The V gene is TRBV5-1, the J gene TRBJ1-3; D possibly corresponds to TRBD1 (6 bases). The source was PBMCs from blood, collected less than 25 months after vaccination. The sequence derives from a man between 45 and 75 years old who received an inactivated influenza vaccine. The CDR3 is CASSLELSGTSNTIYF. In DNA, the CDR3 is TGCGCCAGCAGCTTGGAACTCAGCGGGACAAGTAACACCATATATTTT.